A single sample is the source of the 26 T cell receptor beta chains below, sequenced in a study of blood T cell repertoires in COVID-19. Method: immunoSEQ multiplex PCR; TCRdb's copy keeps in-frame clones and lacks some. The table lists about 230,000 clones, 65% to 85% of them singletons. Material for sequencing was peripheral blood. The receptor source for this set is a woman at least 80 years old with acute or convalescent COVID-19.

Notes on this clone: One end of the junction is discordant with germline, which a read error may explain. V is TRBV15 and J is TRBJ2-1, with 11 bases lining up with TRBD2. There are 14 residues in the CDR3. The germline CDR1 and CDR2 sequences are LNHNV and YYDKDF (reference sequence). DNA of the CDR3: TGTGCCACCAGCTCACAGTTAGCGGGGGGGCTCCCAGTCTTC. Translating it yields CATSSQLAGGLPVF.

This clone was detected only once. The CDR3, as DNA: TGTGCCAGTAGTATCGCTAGCGGGAATTACAATGAGCAGTTCTTC. Translation gives CASSIASGNYNEQFF. The chain has TRBV19 and TRBJ2-1, with 9 bases fitting TRBD2. Germline CDR1 is LNHDA and CDR2 is SQIVND (reference sequence). V was clipped by 3 bases and J by 4 bases; unmatched bases: 4. The CDR3 covers 15 residues.

The chain employs TRBV25-1 and TRBJ2-3, with TRBD2 as a possible D gene (5 bases). The germline V and J ends were trimmed by 7 bases and 4 bases, with 12 bases remaining between them. The CDR3 runs 13 residues. In germline, CDR1 is MGHDK, CDR2 SYGVNS. CDR3 amino acids: CASIRDGADTQYF. CDR3 coding DNA: TGTGCCAGCATTCGAGACGGGGCAGATACGCAGTATTTT.

V gene TRBV7-2 combines with J gene TRBJ2-5; weak D call: TRBD2 (6 bases). This CDR3 is 13 amino acids long. V lost 2 bases, J lost 4 bases, and 8 bases lay in between. Germline CDR1 is SGHTA and CDR2 is FQGNSA. The CDR3 DNA reads as TGTGCCAGCAGCTTAAGACTAGGAGAGACCCAGTACTTC. This sequence encodes CASSLRLGETQYF.

The chain has TRBV6-1 and TRBJ1-5; D gene uncertain. CDR3 length: 13 residues. The germline CDR1 and CDR2 sequences are MNHNS and SASEGT. Trimming shortened V by 1 base and J by 6 bases, and 7 bases separated the two germline ends. Written as DNA, the CDR3 is TGTGCCAGCAGTGAAGGGCCGGGTCAGCCCCAGCATTTT. This translates into CASSEGPGQPQHF.

The V call is TRBV9, the J call TRBJ2-7; D not resolved. This CDR3 has 13 amino acids. CDR1 and CDR2 (germline): SGDLS, YYNGEE. V dropped 0 bases and J dropped 2 bases, with 6 bases sitting between them. CDR3 sequence (DNA): TGTGCCAGCAGCGTAGCAGGTACCTACGAGCAGTACTTC. Encoded protein: CASSVAGTYEQYF.

This clone was picked up one time. CDR3 nucleotide sequence: TGTGCCAGCAGCTTAGGGACAGGGGGTATCACTGAAGCTTTCTTT. This codes for CASSLGTGGITEAFF. The chain employs TRBV11-1 and TRBJ1-1; TRBD1 matches at 10 bases. J gave up 4 bases and V 1 base, and 3 bases lay outside the gene matches. The length of the CDR3 is 15 residues. The V gene's germline CDR1 is SGHAT and CDR2 FQDESV (reference sequence).

This chain connects TRBV18 to TRBJ2-7; a weak D match, TRBD1 (5 bases). CDR1 and CDR2 (germline): KGHSH, LQKENI. Trimming stripped 10 bases from V and 2 bases from J, with 18 bases between. This CDR3 comprises 14 residues. As DNA, the CDR3 is TGTGCCACTTCCGACAGTTCCTACACCTACGAGCAGTACTTC. It codes for CATSDSSYTYEQYF. The entire variable domain, with the rest obtained from reference TRBV18 and TRBJ2-7, is as follows: NAGVMQNPRHLVRRRGQEARLRCSPMKGHSHVYWYRQLPEEGLKFMVYLQKENIIDESGMPKERFSAEFPKEGPSILRIQQVVRGDSAAYFCATSDSSYTYEQYFGPGTRLTVT.

With respect to this clone: This may come from a read error, since a much larger clone is one base off. V is TRBV12-3 or TRBV12-4 and J is TRBJ1-1; 8 nucleotides align to TRBD1. V gave up 6 bases and J gave up 5 bases; unmatched junction bases: 5. CDR3 size: 13 residues. The CDR3 nucleotides read TGTGCCAGCAGCTGTACAGGGGGTACTGAAGCTTTCTTT. Protein sequence: CASSCTGGTEAFF.

The gene calls are TRBV27 and TRBJ2-3; 11 bases are shared with TRBD2. The CDR3 spans 15 residues. Per germline, CDR1 MNHEY and CDR2 SMNVEV (reference sequence). The J segment lost 5 bases and the V segment lost 7 bases, leaving 8 bases of the junction unmatched. CDR3 sequence: CASTSGTSGRDTQYF. For the CDR3, the DNA is TGTGCCAGCACCTCTGGCACTAGCGGGAGAGATACGCAGTATTTT.

The chain has TRBV7-9 and TRBJ1-2; D possibly corresponds to TRBD1 (5 bases). Germline V gene data show CDR1 as SEHNR and CDR2 as FQNEAQ (reference sequence). V lost 1 base, J lost 2 bases, and 11 bases lay in between. The CDR3 has 15 residues. The CDR3 here is CASSLEPAGNYGYTF. Here the CDR3 DNA reads TGTGCCAGCAGCTTAGAACCGGCAGGGAACTATGGCTACACCTTC.

The chain is built from TRBV5-1 and TRBJ2-7; 7 bases fit TRBD1. This CDR3 spans 15 amino acids. Per germline, CDR1 SGHRS and CDR2 YFSETQ. V lost 3 bases, J lost 4 bases, and 10 bases stayed unmatched. Here the CDR3 DNA reads TGCGCCAGCAGCTATGACCGGGACAGACGTTACGAGCAGTACTTC. It translates to CASSYDRDRRYEQYF.

The DNA of the CDR3 is TGTGCCAGCTCACCGGGGCTGAGCGCTTCTAACATTCAGTACTTC. The encoded protein is CASSPGLSASNIQYF. This chain links TRBV18 with TRBJ2-4, with D possibly being TRBD1 (5 bases). CDR3 length: 15 residues. Germline V gives CDR1 KGHSH, CDR2 LQKENI. V lost 3 bases, J lost 7 bases, and 16 bases lay in between.

This clone was observed a single time. The chain couples TRBV3-1 (or the pseudogene TRBV3-2) to TRBJ2-3; 11 bases agree with TRBD1. The CDR3 sequence is 15 residues long. Germline V gives CDR1 LGHDT, CDR2 YNNKEL (reference sequence). V gave up 4 bases and J gave up 7 bases; unmatched junction bases: 7. The CDR3 spells CASSLGGTGGHTQYF. CDR3 sequence (DNA): TGTGCCAGCAGCCTGGGGGGGACAGGGGGACATACGCAGTATTTT.

This clone was found a few times. Other DNA sequences within the sample encode an identical CDR3. The chain joins TRBV5-4 to TRBJ1-2, with 9 positions matching TRBD1. The germline V gene has CDR1 SGHNT and CDR2 YYREEE (reference sequence). The CDR3 is 13 residues long. Trimming cost V 4 bases and J 4 bases; bases outside gene matches: 2. This CDR3 is CASSPGQGYGYTF. The CDR3, as DNA: TGTGCCAGCAGCCCGGGACAGGGCTATGGCTACACCTTC.

This chain connects TRBV3-1 (or the pseudogene TRBV3-2) to TRBJ2-7; possibly TRBD2 for D (6 bases). This CDR3 has 15 amino acids. The germline V gene encodes CDR1 LGHDT and CDR2 YNNKEL (reference sequence). The germline V and J ends were trimmed by 0 bases and 2 bases, with 11 bases remaining between them. The CDR3 bases are TGTGCCAGCAGCCAAGAAGGAACTAGCACCTACGAGCAGTACTTC. This sequence encodes CASSQEGTSTYEQYF.

This chain uses TRBV21-1 with TRBJ2-1; the DNA was not used to check the table's D call, TRBD2. TRBV21-1 has pseudogene status. There are 15 residues in the CDR3. CDR3 sequence (DNA): TGTGCCAGCAGCAAAGGTCCATCGGGGGTCAATGAGCAGTTCTTC. Protein sequence: CASSKGPSGVNEQFF.

The genes are TRBV12-5 and TRBJ1-6, with no clear D. V shed 0 bases and J shed 10 bases, with 4 bases lying between them. This CDR3 has 12 amino acids. Germline CDR1 reads LGHNT; CDR2 reads FRNRAP. CDR3 in DNA: TGTGCTAGTGGTTTGGTACAATCACCCCTCCACTTT. Its protein is CASGLVQSPLHF.

The chain has TRBV7-9 and TRBJ1-1, with 7 bases fitting TRBD1. CDR1 and CDR2 (germline): SEHNR, FQNEAQ (reference sequence). The CDR3 runs to 15 residues. V shed 3 bases and J 0 bases; nucleotides not matched to a gene: 4. The CDR3 DNA sequence: TGTGCCAGCAGCTTTACAGGGGATGTGAACACTGAAGCTTTCTTT. Its translation is CASSFTGDVNTEAFF.

This clone was recorded a few times. The chain links TRBV29-1 to TRBJ1-5; 7 nucleotides align to TRBD1. Germline CDR1 SQVTM, CDR2 ANQGSEA. This CDR3 has 13 amino acids. V lost 6 bases and J lost 4; bases outside the gene matches: 6. CDR3 nucleotide sequence: TGCAGCGTAATGGGGACAGATAATCAGCCCCAGCATTTT. Protein sequence: CSVMGTDNQPQHF.

The V call is TRBV5-1, the J call TRBJ2-2; 8 positions match TRBD2. V shed 5 bases, J shed 7 bases, and the junction held 16 bases outside the gene matches. CDR1 is SGHRS and CDR2 is YFSETQ in the germline V gene. CDR3 size: 17 residues. The CDR3 sequence is CASRPSARTGGNGELFF. The DNA of the CDR3 is TGCGCCAGCAGACCCAGCGCTCGTACGGGGGGGAACGGGGAGCTGTTTTTT.

This rearrangement joins TRBV19 to TRBJ1-3; no definite D call. Trimming took 3 bases from V and 2 from J, leaving 11 bases between them. This CDR3 comprises 15 residues. Germline V CDR1 and CDR2: LNHDA, SQIVND (reference sequence). As DNA, the CDR3 is TGTGCCAGTAGTATCTTAGATTTGACTGGAAACACCATATATTTT. Protein: CASSILDLTGNTIYF.

This sequence joins TRBV28 and TRBJ1-2; TRBD1 matches 7 bases. The V and J ends lost 2 bases and 5 bases, in that order; junction bases with no gene match: 17. The CDR3 consists of 18 residues. Germline CDR1 and CDR2: MDHEN and SYDVKM. CDR3 DNA: TGTGCCAGCAGTTTAATACAGGCTAGAGGGGGCGCTAGATATGGCTACACCTTC. It yields the protein CASSLIQARGGARYGYTF.

In this sample, this clone turned up once. The chain employs TRBV24-1 and TRBJ2-7, with 11 nucleotides matching TRBD2. Germline CDR1 is KGHDR and CDR2 is SFDVKD. This CDR3 has 17 amino acids. Trimming took 7 bases from V and 4 from J; bases not matched to a gene: 14. CDR3 in DNA: TGTGCCACCAGAGGTAGCGGGGGGGCCCAATTTGGTTACGAGCAGTACTTC. Protein: CATRGSGGAQFGYEQYF.

The chain has TRBV5-1 and TRBJ2-7; D unresolved. V was cut by 7 bases and J by 2 bases, with 7 bases left in between. Germline loops: CDR1 SGHRS, CDR2 YFSETQ. The CDR3 sequence is 11 residues long. Here the CDR3 reads CASRRTYEQYF. In nucleotides, the CDR3 is TGCGCCAGCCGGCGGACCTACGAGCAGTACTTC.

The chain employs TRBV18 and TRBJ2-3; 8 bases line up with TRBD2. Per the germline V gene, CDR1 is KGHSH and CDR2 is LQKENI. Trimming cost V 4 bases and J 5 bases; bases outside gene matches: 8. The CDR3 runs 15 residues. DNA of the CDR3: TGTGCCAGCTCACTCACGGGGGGGCCTAAAGATACGCAGTATTTT. This codes for CASSLTGGPKDTQYF.